The 18 T cell receptor beta chains below all came from one sample that was sequenced in a study of blood T cell repertoires in COVID-19. Method: immunoSEQ multiplex PCR; TCRdb's copy keeps in-frame clones and lacks some. Here the sample spans about 300,000 clones, 85% to 90% being singletons. Material: peripheral blood. These receptors were taken from a woman aged 25-40 years with COVID-19, enrolled during active disease.

This sequence joins TRBV28 and TRBJ1-2; the match to TRBD1 covers 12 bases. V dropped 5 bases and J dropped 2; count of bases not matched to a gene: 3. The CDR3 totals 15 residues. Germline values: CDR1 MDHEN, CDR2 SYDVKM. The CDR3 nucleotides are TGTGCCAGCAGTCCGGGACAGGGGGCGAACTATGGCTACACCTTC. It codes for CASSPGQGANYGYTF.

Here the CDR3 reads CASSPGRRSPYTF. CDR3 sequence (DNA): TGTGCCAGCTCCCCCGGCCGACGTAGCCCCTACACCTTC. V and J are TRBV6-5 and TRBJ1-2; D gene unclear. Per germline, CDR1 MNHEY and CDR2 SVGAGI. The ends were cut back, 8 bases at V and 10 bases at J, with 20 bases in the middle. This CDR3 spans 13 amino acids.

The genes are TRBV6-2 or TRBV6-3 and TRBJ1-1; 7 nucleotides agree with TRBD1. The germline gives CDR1 MNHEY, CDR2 SVGEGT. V shed 6 bases, J shed 3 bases, and the junction held 13 bases outside the gene matches. The CDR3 spans 16 residues. The CDR3 protein is CASSGRDRPGDTEAFF. CDR3 DNA sequence: TGTGCCAGCAGCGGACGGGACAGACCGGGGGACACTGAAGCTTTCTTT.

The chain joins TRBV5-1 to TRBJ2-3, with TRBD2 identical over 10 bases. CDR1 is SGHRS and CDR2 is YFSETQ in the germline V gene. Trimming took 4 bases from V and 4 from J; bases not matched to a gene: 6. The CDR3 loop spans 15 amino acids. The CDR3 here is CASSPSGGAADTQYF. Here the CDR3 DNA reads TGCGCCAGCAGCCCGAGCGGGGGGGCCGCAGATACGCAGTATTTT.

This chain joins TRBV5-5 and TRBJ1-5; maybe TRBD1 (6 bases). Germline V lookup: CDR1 SGHKS, CDR2 YYEKEE (reference sequence). The CDR3 runs 15 residues. V lost 4 bases and J 0 bases, leaving 11 bases between the germline ends. The CDR3 sequence: CASSPGQYSNQPQHF. In DNA form, the CDR3 reads TGTGCCAGCAGCCCAGGACAGTATAGCAATCAGCCCCAGCATTTT. Combining the CDR3 with reference TRBV5-5 and TRBJ1-5 gives the whole variable domain DAGVTQSPTHLIKTRGQQVTLRCSPISGHKSVSWYQQVLGQGPQFIFQYYEKEERGRGNFPDRFSARQFPNYSSELNVNALLLGDSALYLCASSPGQYSNQPQHFGDGTRLSIL.

The chain links TRBV7-3 to TRBJ2-2, with D uncertain. The V and J ends lost 4 bases and 2 bases respectively, with 11 bases between them. Germline V gives CDR1 SGHTA, CDR2 FQGTGA. CDR3 length: 15 residues. CDR3 bases: TGTGCCAGCAGCTCCACGGGTACCAACACCGGGGAGCTGTTTTTT. This codes for CASSSTGTNTGELFF.

V and J are TRBV2 and TRBJ2-7; 7 nucleotides line up with TRBD2. Germline CDR1 and CDR2: SNHLY and FYNNEI. V trimming: 5 bases; J trimming: 5 bases; junction bases outside the gene matches: 9. The CDR3 consists of 14 residues. CDR3 sequence: CASSPGLTRDEQYF. In DNA, the CDR3 is TGTGCCAGCAGTCCGGGACTAACAAGGGACGAGCAGTACTTC.

This clone was observed a handful of times. This sequence joins TRBV24-1 and TRBJ1-1; the D gene is possibly TRBD1 (5 bases). The CDR3 spans 12 residues. V lost 6 bases to trimming and J lost 5 bases, with 9 bases between them. CDR1 is KGHDR and CDR2 is SFDVKD in the germline V gene. The CDR3 is CATSSGGTEAFF. CDR3 nucleotides: TGTGCCACCAGTTCCGGGGGTACTGAAGCTTTCTTT.

The table lists this clone with a count of one. CDR3 region: CASSYLETGGQPQHF. The CDR3 DNA reads TGTGCCAGCAGTTACCTAGAGACAGGAGGACAGCCCCAGCATTTT. The rearrangement uses TRBV6-6 and TRBJ1-5; TRBD1 might be the D (6 bases). Germline V gives CDR1 MNHNY, CDR2 SVGAGI (reference sequence). The CDR3 has 15 residues. Trimming removed 2 bases from V and 7 bases from J, with 15 bases in between.

This clone turned up a few times. This rearrangement joins TRBV6-2 or TRBV6-3 to TRBJ2-3; 10 nucleotides line up with TRBD2. The CDR3 totals 16 residues. The V and J ends lost 4 bases and 6 bases, in that order; junction bases with no gene match: 10. From germline, CDR1 is MNHEY and CDR2 SVGEGT. The DNA of the CDR3 is TGTGCCAGCAGTTCCCACCAGCGGGGGGGGGAGGATACGCAGTATTTT. It encodes CASSSHQRGGEDTQYF.

The chain links TRBV4-2 to TRBJ1-6; 7 nucleotides agree with TRBD1. CDR3 length: 16 amino acids. V lost 2 bases, J lost 2 bases, and 3 bases stayed unmatched. Germline CDR1 and CDR2: LGHNA and YNFKEQ. The CDR3 sequence is CASSQTDRAYNSPLHF. In nucleotides, the CDR3 is TGTGCCAGCAGCCAAACCGACAGGGCCTATAATTCACCCCTCCACTTT.

The chain joins TRBV2 to TRBJ2-5; D may be TRBD1 (5 bases). CDR1 is SNHLY, CDR2 FYNNEI, per germline. With 6 bases removed from V and 2 bases from J, the gap between germline ends came to 10 bases. This CDR3 contains 13 residues. The CDR3 DNA sequence: TGTGCCAGCAGGTTAGACAGACAAGAGACCCAGTACTTC. It yields the protein CASRLDRQETQYF.

The chain has TRBV6-2 or TRBV6-3 and TRBJ1-1; D uncertain. V shed 0 bases and J shed 8 bases, with 16 bases lying between them. Germline V CDR1 and CDR2: MNHEY, SVGEGT. This CDR3 has 15 amino acids. The DNA for the CDR3 is TGTGCCAGCAGTTACTCGAAATGGGCCCCTACGGAAGCTTTCTTT. Its translation is CASSYSKWAPTEAFF.

The J gene is TRBJ2-1, the V gene TRBV19, with TRBD2 identical over 9 bases. Germline-derived CDR1 and CDR2 are LNHDA and SQIVND (reference sequence). V lost 2 bases and J lost 6; bases outside the gene matches: 5. This CDR3 spans 15 amino acids. The CDR3 here is CASSIMAGGLNEQFF. DNA of the CDR3: TGTGCCAGTAGTATAATGGCGGGGGGGCTCAATGAGCAGTTCTTC. Supplemented by reference TRBV19 and TRBJ2-1, the full variable domain reads DGGITQSPKYLFRKEGQNVTLSCEQNLNHDAMYWYRQDPGQGLRLIYYSQIVNDFQKGDIAEGYSVSREKKESFPLTVTSAQKNPTAFYLCASSIMAGGLNEQFFGPGTRLTVL.

The chain links TRBV2 to TRBJ1-5; D may be TRBD1 (6 bases). CDR1 and CDR2 from the germline V gene are SNHLY and FYNNEI. V was cut by 6 bases and J by 3 bases, with 15 bases left in between. CDR3 length equals 15 residues. The CDR3 DNA reads as TGTGCCAGCAGCGACCAACAGGGAATCAATCAGCCCCAGCATTTT. Its protein is CASSDQQGINQPQHF.

The CDR3 is CASSATLGRQGEKLFF. In DNA, the CDR3 is TGTGCCAGCAGCGCCACTTTAGGGAGGCAAGGTGAAAAACTGTTTTTT. V and J are TRBV9 and TRBJ1-4; D remains unclear. The CDR3 is 16 amino acids. CDR1 and CDR2 (germline): SGDLS, YYNGEE. V was pared by 3 bases and J by 7 bases, with 19 bases between.

This clone is a singleton in its sample. V usage is TRBV2 and J usage is TRBJ1-2; D is unresolved. CDR3 length equals 12 residues. Germline V gene lookup returns CDR1 SNHLY and CDR2 FYNNEI. V was shortened by 8 bases and J by 1 base, with 8 bases between the two germline ends. The DNA of the CDR3 is TGTGCCAGCCAAGACATTAACTATGGCTACACCTTC. It specifies CASQDINYGYTF.

The rearrangement links TRBV5-6 to TRBJ1-2; unclear D gene. CDR1 and CDR2 from the germline V gene are SGHDT and YYEEEE. Trimming removed 6 bases at V and 5 bases at J, with 23 bases between. This CDR3 has 16 amino acids. The CDR3: CASTPRSGLLQYGYTF. The CDR3 DNA is TGTGCCAGCACCCCCCGGTCAGGCCTTTTACAGTATGGCTACACCTTC.